One sample yielded the 5 T cell receptor beta chains listed below, sequenced in a study of shared clonotypes between healthy human individuals. The repertoire was sequenced with immunoSEQ multiplex PCR; TCRdb's copy has only in-frame clones and lacks some. The table includes roughly 1,100,000 clones, about 76% detected once. The sample was memory CD4+ T cells sorted from blood. As for subset: CD45RA-negative fraction. These receptors all come from a man aged 18 to 29 in good health.

The chain links TRBV28 to TRBJ2-3; D ambiguous. This CDR3 region has 11 residues. Trimming took 8 bases from V and 4 from J, leaving 7 bases between them. Germline V gives CDR1 MDHEN, CDR2 SYDVKM. CDR3: CASSSSDTQYF. CDR3 nucleotide sequence: TGTGCCAGCTCCAGTTCAGATACGCAGTATTTT.

This clone was detected once. V usage is TRBV5-6 and J usage is TRBJ2-1; D is perhaps TRBD1 or TRBD2 (5 bases each). The CDR3 loop spans 15 amino acids. Looked up from germline, CDR1 is SGHDT and CDR2 is YYEEEE. The V gene lost 1 base and the J gene lost 4 bases, with 12 bases spanning the gap. In DNA, the CDR3 is TGTGCCAGCAGCTTGTTTCGTGGGGGATACAATGAGCAGTTCTTC. It is translated as CASSLFRGGYNEQFF.

Note on this clone: The sample carries other DNA sequences with the same CDR3. The rearrangement joins TRBV19 to TRBJ2-5; D not certain. Germline V gene sequence: CDR1 LNHDA, CDR2 SQIVND (reference sequence). V was pared by 4 bases and J by 5 bases, with 11 bases between. CDR3 length: 13 amino acids. CDR3 loop: CASSTGTSETQYF. As DNA, the CDR3 is TGTGCCAGTAGTACCGGAACCTCTGAGACCCAGTACTTC.

CDR3: CAWGTGMENEQYF. CDR3 sequence (DNA): TGTGCCTGGGGTACAGGGATGGAAAACGAGCAGTACTTC. The chain combines TRBV30 with TRBJ2-7, with D maybe TRBD1 (6 bases). Trimming removed 5 bases at V and 5 bases at J, with 16 bases between. In germline, CDR1 is GTSNPN, CDR2 SVGIG (reference sequence). This CDR3 has 13 residues.

In this sample, this clone turned up once. The J gene is TRBJ1-5, the V gene TRBV27; D is unclear. Trimming pared 5 bases from V and 1 base from J, leaving 9 bases between. CDR1 is MNHEY and CDR2 is SMNVEV in the germline V gene (reference sequence). CDR3 length: 14 amino acids. The CDR3 nucleotides read TGTGCCAGCAGTAACGACCGAAGCAATCAGCCCCAGCATTTT. Its protein is CASSNDRSNQPQHF.